These 32 T cell receptor beta chains came from one sample sequenced in a study of CD8+ T cells in alopecia areata. Extraction of RNA preceded its reverse transcription into cDNA, which served as the sequencing template. The protocol was immunoSEQ multiplex PCR, while the TCRdb copy is restricted to in-frame clones and leaves out a portion. The data contain around 150,000 clones, 65% of them singletons. As for treatment: oral pan-JAK inhibitor, 5-10 mg twice daily. The source was CD4+ T cells sorted from blood, collected at week 4, from a patient treated with tofacitinib. These receptors all come from a human donor with alopecia areata.

This clone was detected a few times. V usage is TRBV2 and J usage is TRBJ1-2; 8 nucleotides align to TRBD1. With V trimmed by 6 bases and J by 3 bases, 0 bases remained unmatched. This CDR3 has 12 amino acids. Germline assignment: CDR1 SNHLY and CDR2 FYNNEI. The DNA for the CDR3 is TGTGCCAGCAGGGACAGGGACTATGGCTACACCTTC. Translation: CASRDRDYGYTF.

The chain employs TRBV29-1 and TRBJ2-7; D uncertain. Germline CDR1 and CDR2: SQVTM and ANQGSEA. Trimming pared 6 bases from V and 2 bases from J, leaving 8 bases between. The CDR3 is made up of 11 amino acids. CDR3 loop: CSVRSPYEQYF. CDR3 sequence (DNA): TGCAGCGTCCGAAGCCCCTACGAGCAGTACTTC.

The chain uses TRBV25-1 and TRBJ1-2, with 8 bases matching TRBD1. The CDR3 spans 13 residues. Losses at the gene ends were 3 bases for V and 4 bases for J; bases not matched to a gene: 1. The germline CDR1 and CDR2 sequences are MGHDK and SYGVNS. The CDR3 region is CASSDGTGYGYTF. The CDR3, as DNA: TGTGCCAGCAGTGACGGGACAGGCTATGGCTACACCTTC.

In this sample, this clone turned up a few times. The chain combines TRBV5-6 with TRBJ2-1; D ambiguous. V lost 1 base and J 5 bases, leaving 19 bases between the germline ends. CDR1 is SGHDT and CDR2 is YYEEEE in the germline V gene. CDR3 length: 17 residues. The CDR3 sequence: CASSLYLDGPVNNEQFF. DNA for the CDR3: TGTGCCAGCAGCTTGTACCTTGACGGACCAGTTAACAATGAGCAGTTCTTC. Using reference TRBV5-6 and TRBJ2-1 for the parts outside the CDR3, the full variable domain is DAGVTQSPTHLIKTRGQQVTLRCSPKSGHDTVSWYQQALGQGPQFIFQYYEEEERQRGNFPDRFSGHQFPNYSSELNVNALLLGDSALYLCASSLYLDGPVNNEQFFGPGTRLTVL.

Only a few counts were recorded for this clone. The chain recombines TRBV7-3 with TRBJ1-1; tentative D call: TRBD1 (6 bases). The germline gives CDR1 SGHTA, CDR2 FQGTGA. Trimming removed 4 bases at V and 3 bases at J, with 9 bases between. This CDR3 spans 13 amino acids. CDR3 nucleotides: TGTGCCAGCAGCTCTCAGGGGTACACTGAAGCTTTCTTT. Its translation: CASSSQGYTEAFF.

The gene calls are TRBV18 and TRBJ1-5, with 10 positions matching TRBD1. The CDR3 covers 16 residues. Germline loops: CDR1 KGHSH, CDR2 LQKENI. Trimming at V came to 3 bases and at J to 5 bases, leaving 7 bases not matched to a gene. The CDR3: CASSPRQGATDQPQHF. In nucleotides, the CDR3 is TGTGCCAGCTCACCTCGACAGGGGGCGACTGATCAGCCCCAGCATTTT.

This chain connects TRBV6-5 to TRBJ1-5, with TRBD1 matching over 7 bases. The CDR3 extends over 16 amino acids. V shed 0 bases and J 3 bases; nucleotides not matched to a gene: 5. Germline CDR1 MNHEY, CDR2 SVGAGI. The CDR3 DNA follows: TGTGCCAGCAGTTACTCCCCGACAGGGAACAATCAGCCCCAGCATTTT. It yields the protein CASSYSPTGNNQPQHF.

The gene calls are TRBV7-8 and TRBJ1-2, with D possibly being TRBD1 (5 bases). Germline CDR1 and CDR2: SGHVS and FQNEAQ. V was trimmed by 7 bases and J by 6 bases, leaving 18 bases between them. The CDR3 length is 14 residues. CDR3 sequence (DNA): TGTGCCAGCACCCCGGATAGGGGTTCGGATGGCTACACCTTC. This gives the protein CASTPDRGSDGYTF.

This chain joins TRBV29-1 and TRBJ2-1; the D gene is possibly TRBD2 (5 bases). The V end was cut by 7 bases, the J end by 4 bases, with 11 bases between. The CDR3 loop spans 12 amino acids. Germline CDR1 and CDR2: SQVTM and ANQGSEA. CDR3 DNA sequence: TGCAGCGCCCAACTAGTTTACAATGAGCAGTTCTTC. Amino acids: CSAQLVYNEQFF.

V and J are TRBV25-1 and TRBJ2-2; no definite D call. There are 12 residues in the CDR3. Germline values: CDR1 MGHDK, CDR2 SYGVNS. Trimming left V 6 bases short and J 6 bases short, with 8 bases between. CDR3 sequence: CASRTAPGELFF. CDR3 sequence (DNA): TGTGCCAGCAGGACTGCCCCCGGGGAGCTGTTTTTT. Supplemented by reference TRBV25-1 and TRBJ2-2, the full variable domain reads EADIYQTPRYLVIGTGKKITLECSQTMGHDKMYWYQQDPGMELHLIHYSYGVNSTEKGDLSSESTVSRIRTEHFPLTLESARPSHTSQYLCASRTAPGELFFGEGSRLTVL.

The chain recombines TRBV30 with TRBJ1-2; D is possibly TRBD1 (6 bases). This CDR3 has 12 amino acids. Germline assignment: CDR1 GTSNPN and CDR2 SVGIG (reference sequence). V was shortened by 6 bases and J by 8 bases, with 16 bases between the two germline ends. The CDR3 nucleotides read TGTGCCTGCACAGGGAGTGGATACGGCTACACCTTC. This gives the protein CACTGSGYGYTF.

To note about this clone: Different DNA sequences within this sample yield the same CDR3. The rearrangement links TRBV29-1 to TRBJ1-5; D may be TRBD1 (6 bases). CDR1 is SQVTM, CDR2 ANQGSEA, per germline. The CDR3 has 12 residues. V lost 4 bases and J 5 bases, leaving 9 bases between the germline ends. In nucleotides, the CDR3 is TGCAGCGTTGGGGAGGGGGATCAGCCCCAGCATTTT. The encoded protein is CSVGEGDQPQHF.

This clone was detected once. The V and J genes are TRBV30 and TRBJ2-1; 14 bases line up with TRBD2. This CDR3 is 16 amino acids long. The J segment lost 2 bases and the V segment lost 0 bases, leaving 0 bases of the junction unmatched. Germline V gene sequence: CDR1 GTSNPN, CDR2 SVGIG (reference sequence). CDR3 in amino acids: CAWSVTSGGAYNEQFF. The CDR3 DNA reads TGTGCCTGGAGTGTGACTAGCGGGGGGGCCTACAATGAGCAGTTCTTC.

This clone was observed once. The chain couples TRBV5-1 to TRBJ2-1; D unclear. The CDR3 totals 13 residues. V dropped 0 bases and J dropped 1 base, with 2 bases sitting between them. Germline V gene lookup returns CDR1 SGHRS and CDR2 YFSETQ. CDR3 sequence reads: CASSLESYNEQFF. As DNA, the CDR3 is TGCGCCAGCAGCTTGGAGTCCTACAATGAGCAGTTCTTC. Complete variable domain (other parts from reference TRBV5-1 and TRBJ2-1): KAGVTQTPRYLIKTRGQQVTLSCSPISGHRSVSWYQQTPGQGLQFLFEYFSETQRNKGNFPGRFSGRQFSNSRSEMNVSTLELGDSALYLCASSLESYNEQFFGPGTRLTVL.

The genes are TRBV4-2 and TRBJ2-6; possible D gene TRBD2, 6 bases. There are 17 residues in the CDR3. CDR1 and CDR2 (germline): LGHNA, YNFKEQ. Deletions cut 0 bases from V and 2 bases from J, with 11 bases between. In nucleotides, the CDR3 is TGTGCCAGCAGCCAAGAAGTTTCGGGGGCTGGGGCCAACGTCCTGACTTTC. Encoded protein: CASSQEVSGAGANVLTF.

This clone was seen only a few times. The same CDR3 can be traced to other DNA sequences in this sample. This sequence joins TRBV9 and TRBJ2-5; 10 nucleotides align to TRBD2. Germline CDR1 is SGDLS and CDR2 is YYNGEE. V gave up 0 bases and J gave up 1 base; unmatched junction bases: 6. The CDR3 runs to 17 residues. CDR3 nucleotide sequence: TGTGCCAGCAGCGTAGGTGGTAGCGGGGGGTCCCAAGAGACCCAGTACTTC. It is translated as CASSVGGSGGSQETQYF.

The chain is built from TRBV5-1 and TRBJ1-1; a possible D gene is TRBD1 (5 bases). Trimming took off 0 bases at V and 1 base at J, with 10 bases between the two ends. The V gene's germline CDR1 is SGHRS and CDR2 YFSETQ. The CDR3 totals 15 residues. The CDR3: CASSLEGRANTEAFF. CDR3 nucleotides: TGCGCCAGCAGCTTGGAAGGCAGGGCGAACACTGAAGCTTTCTTT.

CDR3 loop: CAWSVIAQPANSPLHF. CDR3 sequence (DNA): TGTGCCTGGAGTGTAATAGCCCAGCCTGCGAATTCACCCCTCCACTTT. V and J are TRBV30 and TRBJ1-6, with D unresolved. The CDR3 runs to 16 residues. Germline V lookup: CDR1 GTSNPN, CDR2 SVGIG (reference sequence). Trimming cost V 0 bases and J 7 bases, with 16 bases left between them.

The V call is TRBV5-6, the J call TRBJ2-1; D could derive from TRBD1 or TRBD2 (5 bases each). Germline assignment: CDR1 SGHDT and CDR2 YYEEEE. The CDR3 consists of 17 residues. The V gene lost 4 bases and the J gene lost 0 bases, with 17 bases spanning the gap. The CDR3 sequence: CASSLLGAPSSYNEQFF. CDR3 bases: TGTGCCAGCAGCCTTCTCGGGGCTCCCTCCTCCTACAATGAGCAGTTCTTC.

This clone was seen only a few times. J is TRBJ2-1 and V is TRBV11-2; unclear D gene. V dropped 5 bases and J dropped 7 bases, with 9 bases sitting between them. The CDR3 sequence is 12 residues long. CDR1 is SGHAT, CDR2 FQNNGV, per germline. CDR3 sequence: CASSRPRNEQFF. The CDR3 coding sequence is TGTGCCAGCAGCCGGCCCAGGAATGAGCAGTTCTTC.

The rearrangement uses TRBV6-5 and TRBJ1-2; D unclear. The germline CDR1 and CDR2 sequences are MNHEY and SVGAGI. This CDR3 is built from 13 residues. V lost 4 bases and J lost 2, with 8 bases in between. DNA for the CDR3: TGTGCCAGCAGTTGGGCGGGGAACTATGGCTACACCTTC. Translating gives CASSWAGNYGYTF.

The chain carries TRBV5-1 and TRBJ1-6; a weak D match, TRBD1 (5 bases). This CDR3 is built from 13 residues. CDR1 is SGHRS, CDR2 YFSETQ, per germline. Trimming left V 4 bases short and J 10 bases short, with 12 bases between. The CDR3 spells CASSLQGDSPLHF. DNA for the CDR3: TGCGCCAGCAGCCTTCAGGGTGACTCACCCCTCCACTTT.

The chain couples TRBV5-6 to TRBJ2-1, with a weak D call TRBD1 (6 bases). The CDR3 covers 11 residues. Looked up from germline, CDR1 is SGHDT and CDR2 is YYEEEE. V lost 4 bases and J lost 11, with 10 bases in between. CDR3: CASSPGGQQFF. The CDR3 coding sequence is TGTGCCAGCAGCCCTGGGGGCCAGCAGTTCTTC.

The V gene is TRBV30, the J gene TRBJ2-7, with TRBD2 as a possible D gene (6 bases). Trimming cost V 0 bases and J 2 bases, with 17 bases left between them. The germline V gene has CDR1 GTSNPN and CDR2 SVGIG (reference sequence). CDR3 size: 16 residues. DNA for the CDR3: TGTGCCTGGAGTGTACGCGGGGTCGCGGGTCCCTACGAGCAGTACTTC. Translated: CAWSVRGVAGPYEQYF.

In DNA form, the CDR3 reads TGTGCCAGTAGTACCATAGACAGGGCTGTCTATGGCTACACCTTC. Translated: CASSTIDRAVYGYTF. The chain joins TRBV19 to TRBJ1-2; 7 bases align to TRBD1. Germline V lookup: CDR1 LNHDA, CDR2 SQIVND (reference sequence). CDR3 length equals 15 residues. The trim removed 4 bases at V and 4 bases at J, leaving 9 bases unmatched.

V gene TRBV5-1 combines with J gene TRBJ1-1, with D uncertain. The CDR3 runs 14 residues. The ends were cut back, 0 bases at V and 1 base at J, with 7 bases in the middle. Germline loops: CDR1 SGHRS, CDR2 YFSETQ. CDR3 region: CASSLVGPNTEAFF. CDR3 in DNA: TGCGCCAGCAGCTTGGTAGGGCCGAACACTGAAGCTTTCTTT.

V and J are TRBV7-9 and TRBJ1-2; D not resolved. Deletions cut 5 bases from V and 3 bases from J, with 13 bases between. The V gene's germline CDR1 is SEHNR and CDR2 FQNEAQ (reference sequence). The CDR3 has 14 amino acids. In DNA form, the CDR3 reads TGTGCCAGCAGCCAGCAACCCGGAGACTATGGCTACACCTTC. Protein: CASSQQPGDYGYTF.

In this sample, this clone turned up a few times. The chain couples TRBV4-3 to TRBJ2-7; 7 bases match TRBD1. The V and J ends lost 2 bases and 2 bases, in that order; junction bases with no gene match: 9. Per germline, CDR1 LGHNA and CDR2 YSLEER. The CDR3 runs 16 residues. CDR3 in DNA: TGCGCCAGCAGCCAATATATAGGGGGCGAGACCTACGAGCAGTACTTC. This sequence encodes CASSQYIGGETYEQYF.

This clone appeared a few times. The chain carries TRBV19 and TRBJ2-1; 8 bases are a match to TRBD2. Trimming took 8 bases from V and 1 from J; bases not matched to a gene: 4. The CDR3 runs to 14 residues. Germline V lookup: CDR1 LNHDA, CDR2 SQIVND (reference sequence). In DNA, the CDR3 is TGTGCCAGTGGGAAGCGGGGGTCCTACAATGAGCAGTTCTTC. Protein sequence: CASGKRGSYNEQFF.

The rearrangement links TRBV23-1 to TRBJ2-5; D possibly matches TRBD1 or TRBD2 (5 bases each). TRBV23-1 is reported as an ORF; its role is uncertain. Trimming left V 3 bases short and J 13 bases short, with 12 bases between. This CDR3 is 11 amino acids long. CDR3 amino acids: CASSQGEIGYF. The CDR3 bases are TGCGCCAGCAGTCAGGGGGAAATAGGGTACTTC.

The chain combines TRBV4-1 with TRBJ1-2; a possible D gene is TRBD1 (5 bases). The CDR3 consists of 14 residues. The germline V and J ends were trimmed by 0 bases and 4 bases, with 9 bases remaining between them. Per the germline V gene, CDR1 is MGHRA and CDR2 is YSYEKL. In nucleotides, the CDR3 is TGCGCCAGCAGCCAAGATCCCCAGGGCTATGGCTACACCTTC. Encoded protein: CASSQDPQGYGYTF.

This clone was counted between two and nine times. The chain uses TRBV19 and TRBJ2-1; the match to TRBD1 covers 8 bases. With 5 bases clipped from V and 10 bases from J, the junction kept 13 bases outside the gene matches. Germline assignment: CDR1 LNHDA and CDR2 SQIVND (reference sequence). The CDR3 is 15 residues long. The CDR3 sequence: CASSSGQGYSYEQFF. DNA for the CDR3: TGTGCCAGTAGTTCCGGACAGGGCTATTCCTACGAGCAGTTCTTC.